The 21 T cell receptor beta chains given below trace back to one sample, sequenced in a study of neurological immune-mediated disorders. Time point here: longitudinal time-point 2. Using its own MiXCR run on the 5' RACE reads, TCRdb lists one record per CDR3 protein. The sample includes approximately 85,000 distinct CDR3 sequences, around 14% seen only once; the top ten take approximately 5%. The sequencing sample was made of PBMCs. These receptors all come from a female donor with HTLV-1-associated myelopathy (HAM/TSP).

At least ten counts were recorded for this clonotype. The rearrangement joins TRBV29-1 to TRBJ2-3; TRBD2 aligns across 10 bases. The CDR3 is made up of 15 amino acids. Germline lookup yields CDR1 SQVTM and CDR2 ANQGSEA. Trimming at V came to 5 bases and at J to 2 bases, leaving 7 bases not matched to a gene. This CDR3 is CSVSLTSGPTDTQYF. The CDR3 DNA reads TGCAGCGTTTCCCTGACTAGCGGGCCCACAGATACGCAGTATTTT.

Ten or more counts support this clonotype. The rearrangement uses TRBV6-2 or TRBV6-3 and TRBJ1-2; D unclear. The CDR3 is 13 residues long. The V gene's germline CDR1 is MNHEY and CDR2 SVGEGT. V was shortened by 6 bases and J by 2 bases, with 10 bases between the two germline ends. The CDR3 here is CASSPLDNYGYTF. In DNA, the CDR3 is TGTGCCAGCAGCCCCCTGGACAACTATGGCTACACCTTC.

This sequence joins TRBV5-1 and TRBJ2-5; TRBD1 aligns across 7 bases. The CDR3 has 15 amino acids. The V segment lost 0 bases and the J segment 3 bases; nucleotides outside the gene matches: 5. Per the germline V gene, CDR1 is SGHRS and CDR2 is YFSETQ. CDR3 bases: TGCGCCAGCAGCTTGGGGGGAACAGGGGAAGAGACCCAGTACTTC. This encodes CASSLGGTGEETQYF.

This clonotype was seen repeatedly, ten times or more. The V call is TRBV6-2 or TRBV6-3, the J call TRBJ2-7; D tentatively reads TRBD1 or TRBD2 (5 bases each). Trimming left V 5 bases short and J 10 bases short, with 15 bases between. The CDR3 has 12 amino acids. Germline V gene sequence: CDR1 MNHEY, CDR2 SVGEGT. The CDR3 region is CASSPRDRRQYF. CDR3 in DNA: TGTGCCAGCAGTCCACGGGACCGTCGACAGTACTTC.

This clonotype was recorded a few times. The chain links TRBV3-1 to TRBJ1-2; tentative D call: TRBD1 (6 bases). Trimming took 0 bases from V and 6 from J, leaving 11 bases between them. The CDR3 is 14 amino acids. Germline assignment: CDR1 LGHDT and CDR2 YNNKEL (reference sequence). CDR3 bases: TGTGCCAGCAGCCAAGACAGGGGCCTAGATGGCTACACCTTC. Encoded protein: CASSQDRGLDGYTF.

This clonotype appeared many times. The chain is built from TRBV2 and TRBJ2-7; TRBD2 aligns across 13 bases. The germline V gene has CDR1 SNHLY and CDR2 FYNNEI. Unmatched junction bases numbered 11, after V lost 8 bases and J lost 7 bases. This CDR3 is 15 amino acids long. The CDR3 coding sequence is TGTGCCAGCGGCGGACTAGCGGGGGCCTCTATTGAGCAGTACTTC. It yields the protein CASGGLAGASIEQYF.

The chain combines TRBV20-1 with TRBJ2-7; D unresolved. The CDR3 consists of 13 residues. CDR1 and CDR2 (germline): DFQATT, SNEGSKA (reference sequence). Trimming took off 8 bases at V and 3 bases at J, with 17 bases between the two ends. CDR3 in amino acids: CSPRPALFYEQYF. Here the CDR3 DNA reads TGCAGTCCTCGACCCGCTCTTTTCTACGAGCAGTACTTC.

This clonotype was counted at least ten times. This chain joins TRBV5-1 and TRBJ2-7; 7 bases agree with TRBD1. Germline V gene lookup returns CDR1 SGHRS and CDR2 YFSETQ. After removal of 6 bases from V and 0 bases from J, the junction contained 6 bases not matched to a gene. The length of the CDR3 is 14 residues. The CDR3 nucleotides are TGCGCCAGCACCCAGACAGGGACCTCCTACGAGCAGTACTTC. Protein product: CASTQTGTSYEQYF.

Ten or more counts support this clonotype. The chain links TRBV5-1 to TRBJ2-4, with D unclear. There are 15 residues in the CDR3. CDR1 and CDR2 (germline): SGHRS, YFSETQ. Trimming stripped 5 bases from V and 1 base from J, with 13 bases between. The CDR3: CASRPDGVAKNIQYF. The CDR3 DNA follows: TGCGCCAGCAGACCGGACGGTGTCGCCAAAAACATTCAGTACTTC.

This clonotype was seen many times. The chain employs TRBV10-3 and TRBJ2-7, with D uncertain. V was clipped by 4 bases and J by 0 bases, with 7 bases between them. CDR1 ENHRY and CDR2 SYGVKD come from the germline V gene. There are 13 residues in the CDR3. CDR3 bases: TGTGCCATCAGTGTTGGTTTCTCCTACGAGCAGTACTTC. It encodes CAISVGFSYEQYF.

The chain joins TRBV12-5 to TRBJ2-2; the D gene is possibly TRBD1 (6 bases). Germline values: CDR1 LGHNT, CDR2 FRNRAP. This CDR3 is 15 amino acids long. V dropped 6 bases and J dropped 2 bases, with 13 bases sitting between them. This chain's CDR3 is CASGPGQTNTGELFF. In DNA, the CDR3 is TGTGCTAGTGGCCCAGGACAGACAAACACCGGGGAGCTGTTTTTT. Full variable domain (outside the CDR3, taken from reference TRBV12-5 and TRBJ2-2): DARVTQTPRHKVTEMGQEVTMRCQPILGHNTVFWYRQTMMQGLELLAYFRNRAPLDDSGMPKDRFSAEMPDATLATLKIQPSEPRDSAVYFCASGPGQTNTGELFFGEGSRLTVL.

This clonotype was detected only a few times. The chain recombines TRBV20-1 with TRBJ2-5, with 13 bases matching TRBD2. This CDR3 comprises 13 residues. Germline CDR1 DFQATT, CDR2 SNEGSKA (reference sequence). The V gene end was trimmed by 2 bases and the J gene end by 7 bases; junction bases not matched to a gene: 1. CDR3 in DNA: TGCAGTGCTAGAACTAGCGGGGGGGCGACCCAGTACTTC. Translated, it gives CSARTSGGATQYF.

This clonotype was seen at least ten times. A read error may produce the germline difference seen at one junction end. J is TRBJ1-1 and V is TRBV5-1; 9 nucleotides agree with TRBD1. The length of the CDR3 is 15 residues. Germline V gene data show CDR1 as SGHRS and CDR2 as YFSETQ. The DNA of the CDR3 is TGCACCAGCAGCTCGACACAGGGGGCGTGGACTGAAGCTTTCTTT. It specifies CTSSSTQGAWTEAFF.

This clonotype was seen repeatedly, ten times or more. The chain links TRBV5-6 to TRBJ2-7; TRBD1 matches at 7 bases. V was pared by 0 bases and J by 2 bases, with 2 bases of the junction left unmatched. This CDR3 has 14 amino acids. Germline assignment: CDR1 SGHDT and CDR2 YYEEEE. The CDR3 here is CASSLVDRTYEQYF. The CDR3 DNA sequence: TGTGCCAGCAGCTTGGTGGACAGGACCTACGAGCAGTACTTC.

This clonotype has just a few counts. The CDR3 region is CASTTGNDNNEQFF. In DNA, the CDR3 is TGTGCCAGCACCACAGGGAACGATAACAATGAGCAGTTCTTC. The chain uses TRBV9 and TRBJ2-1; D possibly corresponds to TRBD1 (6 bases). The V end was cut by 6 bases, the J end by 5 bases, with 15 bases between. The CDR3 has 14 amino acids. Germline CDR1 reads SGDLS; CDR2 reads YYNGEE.

This chain uses TRBV3-1 with TRBJ2-7; D is ambiguous. The CDR3 is 13 amino acids. From germline, CDR1 is LGHDT and CDR2 YNNKEL (reference sequence). Trimming removed 4 bases at V and 3 bases at J, with 10 bases between. The CDR3 protein is CASSPQTHYEQYF. The DNA of the CDR3 is TGTGCCAGCAGCCCCCAGACGCACTACGAGCAGTACTTC.

This clonotype has a handful of counts. The chain employs TRBV12-3 or TRBV12-4 and TRBJ2-5; 8 nucleotides line up with TRBD2. There are 14 residues in the CDR3. The J segment lost 1 base and the V segment lost 5 bases, leaving 3 bases of the junction unmatched. The CDR3 DNA is TGTGCCAGCAGTCGAGCGGGGGCCCAAGAGACCCAGTACTTC. This sequence encodes CASSRAGAQETQYF.

At least ten counts were recorded for this clonotype. The V call is TRBV6-6, the J call TRBJ1-5; 7 bases match TRBD1. Trimming removed 10 bases from V and 0 bases from J; junction bases left unmatched: 6. The CDR3 has 14 amino acids. The germline CDR1 and CDR2 sequences are MNHNY and SVGAGI (reference sequence). The CDR3 loop is CAIRQGFSNQPQHF. The DNA for the CDR3 is TGTGCCATACGACAGGGCTTTAGCAATCAGCCCCAGCATTTT.

This clonotype was seen repeatedly, ten times or more. The J gene is TRBJ1-4, the V gene TRBV11-2; D perhaps matches TRBD1 (5 bases). The CDR3 has 15 residues. Germline lookup yields CDR1 SGHAT and CDR2 FQNNGV. V was pared by 2 bases and J by 4 bases, with 11 bases between. DNA of the CDR3: TGTGCCAGCAGCTTACGGGGGATGAATAATGAAAAACTGTTTTTT. Translated, it gives CASSLRGMNNEKLFF. Full variable domain (missing parts from reference TRBV11-2 and TRBJ1-4): EAGVAQSPRYKIIEKRQSVAFWCNPISGHATLYWYQQILGQGPKLLIQFQNNGVVDDSQLPKDRFSAERLKGVDSTLKIQPAKLEDSAVYLCASSLRGMNNEKLFFGSGTQLSVL.

This clonotype was recorded many times. The chain uses TRBV11-2 and TRBJ2-3; D is ambiguous. The CDR3 spans 14 residues. V lost 1 base, J lost 4 bases, and 9 bases lay in between. Germline CDR1 and CDR2: SGHAT and FQNNGV. CDR3 DNA: TGTGCCAGCAGCTTAGTCAGGATCTCAGATACGCAGTATTTT. This encodes CASSLVRISDTQYF.

This clonotype was detected many times. The DNA for the CDR3 is TGTGCCAGCCGTAGTCAACAGGGGTTTGGCGGGGAGCTGTTTTTT. Its translation is CASRSQQGFGGELFF. The J gene is TRBJ2-2, the V gene TRBV28; 7 nucleotides match TRBD1. The CDR3 is 15 residues long. Germline assignment: CDR1 MDHEN and CDR2 SYDVKM. V trimming: 8 bases; J trimming: 7 bases; junction bases outside the gene matches: 13.